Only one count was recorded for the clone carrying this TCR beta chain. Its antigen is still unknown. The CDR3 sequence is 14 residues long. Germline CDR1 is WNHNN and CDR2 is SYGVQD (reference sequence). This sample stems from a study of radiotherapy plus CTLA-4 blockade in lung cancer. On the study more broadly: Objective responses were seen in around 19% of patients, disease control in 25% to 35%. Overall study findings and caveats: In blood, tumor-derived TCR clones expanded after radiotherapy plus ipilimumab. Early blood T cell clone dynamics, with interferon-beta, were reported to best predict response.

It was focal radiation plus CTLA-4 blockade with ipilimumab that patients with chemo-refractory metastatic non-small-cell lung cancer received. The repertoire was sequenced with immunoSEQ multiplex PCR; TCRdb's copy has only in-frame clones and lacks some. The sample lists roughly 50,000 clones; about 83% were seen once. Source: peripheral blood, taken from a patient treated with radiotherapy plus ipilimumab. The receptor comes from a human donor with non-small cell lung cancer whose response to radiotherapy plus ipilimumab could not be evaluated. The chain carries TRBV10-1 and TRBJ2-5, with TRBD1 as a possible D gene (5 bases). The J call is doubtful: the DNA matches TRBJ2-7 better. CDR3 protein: CASSEQGSYYEQYF. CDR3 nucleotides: TGCGCCAGCAGTGAGCAGGGCAGCTACTACGAGCAGTACTTC.